The 2 T cell receptor beta chains below all came from one sample that was sequenced in a study of tumor-infiltrating lymphocytes in localized non-small cell lung cancer. Assay: immunoSEQ multiplex PCR; the TCRdb copy retains only in-frame clones and omits some. This table has roughly 12,000 clones, around 84% appearing once. The specimen was lung tumor tissue. The receptor source for this set is a human donor with non-small cell lung cancer.

The chain links TRBV28 to TRBJ1-2, with 7 bases that match TRBD1. The CDR3 has 14 amino acids. Germline CDR1 is MDHEN and CDR2 is SYDVKM. The V and J ends lost 5 bases and 2 bases, in that order; junction bases with no gene match: 5. DNA of the CDR3: TGTGCCAGCAGTCCGTTGACAGGGAACTATGGCTACACCTTC. It is translated as CASSPLTGNYGYTF.

This clone came up once. The chain joins TRBV27 to TRBJ1-3; 7 nucleotides line up with TRBD1. V dropped 0 bases and J dropped 3; count of bases not matched to a gene: 5. Germline V lookup: CDR1 MNHEY, CDR2 SMNVEV (reference sequence). The CDR3 runs 16 residues. CDR3 DNA: TGTGCCAGCAGTTTATCAAGGGGGCTCGATGGAAACACCATATATTTT. The encoded protein is CASSLSRGLDGNTIYF.